The clone carrying this T cell receptor beta chain has only one observation. Patients at the Seattle site were enrolled during active infection and followed longitudinally. The data derive from a study of blood T cell repertoires in COVID-19. Study details: Spain, Italy and the United States supplied samples that represented acute and convalescent COVID-19. PBMCs, B-cell-depleted T cells, or T cells provided the cDNA or gDNA that made up the material.

In the authors' workflow: Cell counts per sample came from amplifying reference gene primers. This table comes from immunoSEQ multiplex PCR, and its TCRdb copy is limited to in-frame clones, with some not included. The V and J calls and the clone size are those of that table, but D and trimming were determined from the DNA. The sample holds 400,000 to 450,000 clones, around 88% seen once. This sequence was found in a woman aged 45-59 years with COVID-19, enrolled during active disease. Material: peripheral blood.

CDR3 sequence: CASKKSEESYEQYF. The CDR3 DNA reads TGTGCCAGCAAGAAATCAGAGGAATCCTACGAGCAGTACTTC. J is TRBJ2-7 and V is TRBV2; D is uncertain. The CDR3 is 14 residues long. In germline, CDR1 is SNHLY, CDR2 FYNNEI. V was shortened by 7 bases and J by 1 base, with 14 bases between the two germline ends.